These 10 T cell receptor beta chains were all obtained from the same sample, sequenced in a study of vaccination and CD4 T cells after COVID-19. Sample treatment: roughly 10-day PBMC culture with coronavirus spike peptide pools or control peptides (ViraFEST assay). These receptors' targets are unknown. With the Oncomine TCR Beta short-read assay, DNA from cultured CD4+ T cells was sequenced. TCRdb independently ran MiXCR on the PCR reads; one entry per CDR3 protein. The sample holds approximately 10,000 distinct CDR3 sequences, approximately 61% seen once. The sequenced material came from CD4+ T cells from blood, cultured in vitro. Receptor source: a human donor who had recovered from COVID-19.

The CDR3 region is CASNPRGAANTGELFF. The CDR3 DNA sequence: TGTGCCAGCAACCCCAGGGGGGCGGCGAACACCGGGGAGCTGTTTTTT. The V call is TRBV7-2, the J call TRBJ2-2, with a weak D call TRBD1 (7 bases). Germline assignment: CDR1 SGHTA and CDR2 FQGNSA. The V gene lost 7 bases and the J gene lost 0 bases, with 15 bases spanning the gap. This CDR3 has 16 residues.

CDR3 region: CAISVGLDTIYF. The CDR3 region has the DNA TGTGCCATCAGTGTCGGGCTAGACACCATATATTTT. V gene TRBV10-3 combines with J gene TRBJ1-3; D not certain. The length of the CDR3 is 12 residues. V was clipped by 4 bases and J by 8 bases, with 9 bases between them. Per germline, CDR1 ENHRY and CDR2 SYGVKD.

The chain recombines TRBV27 with TRBJ2-5; D possibly corresponds to TRBD2 (5 bases). With 6 bases removed from V and 5 bases from J, the gap between germline ends came to 22 bases. This CDR3 contains 16 residues. Germline-derived CDR1 and CDR2 are MNHEY and SMNVEV (reference sequence). CDR3 nucleotides: TGTGCCAGCAGCCCGGAGCTGTCAGGTCAGCGGGAGACCCAGTACTTC. It specifies CASSPELSGQRETQYF.

The chain uses TRBV2 and TRBJ2-5; weak D call: TRBD1 (5 bases). The CDR3 has 14 residues. Germline V gene sequence: CDR1 SNHLY, CDR2 FYNNEI. Between the trimmed V and J ends, which lost 2 bases and 4 bases, there was a span of 11 bases. The CDR3 loop reads CASSEQGMGETQYF. The CDR3 DNA reads TGTGCCAGCAGTGAACAGGGTATGGGAGAGACCCAGTACTTC. Using reference TRBV2 and TRBJ2-5 for the parts outside the CDR3, the full variable domain is EPEVTQTPSHQVTQMGQEVILRCVPISNHLYFYWYRQILGQKVEFLVSFYNNEISEKSEIFDDQFSVERPDGSNFTLKIRSTKLEDSAMYFCASSEQGMGETQYFGPGTRLLVL.

This clonotype has only a few counts. The chain has TRBV6-1 and TRBJ2-3; possible D gene TRBD2, 6 bases. Trimming took off 7 bases at V and 1 base at J, with 15 bases between the two ends. The CDR3 loop spans 15 amino acids. Germline assignment: CDR1 MNHNS and CDR2 SASEGT. The CDR3 loop reads CASTLGWGGTDTQYF. The CDR3 region has the DNA TGTGCCAGCACGCTCGGGTGGGGGGGCACAGATACGCAGTATTTT.

This clonotype has only a few counts. V gene TRBV10-3 combines with J gene TRBJ2-1; 10 positions match TRBD1. The J call may be wrong; the DNA end is better matched by TRBJ2-7. Germline values: CDR1 ENHRY, CDR2 SYGVKD. CDR3 length equals 14 residues. CDR3 in DNA: TGTGCCATCAGCGGGACAGGGGCTCTTTCCGAGCAGTACTTC. Translation gives CAISGTGALSEQYF.

The CDR3 bases are TGTGCCAGCAGTTACTCATTACAGGGCTACGAGCAGTACTTC. This encodes CASSYSLQGYEQYF. V and J are TRBV6-5 and TRBJ2-7, with D perhaps matching TRBD1 (6 bases). Trimming stripped 0 bases from V and 3 bases from J, with 9 bases between. The germline gives CDR1 MNHEY, CDR2 SVGAGI. The CDR3 has 14 amino acids.

The gene calls are TRBV19 and TRBJ1-6, with TRBD1 matching over 8 bases. V lost 3 bases to trimming and J lost 6 bases; unmatched junction nucleotides: 4. Looked up from germline, CDR1 is LNHDA and CDR2 is SQIVND (reference sequence). The CDR3 loop spans 15 amino acids. The CDR3 here is CASSIQGAGNSPLHF. In DNA, the CDR3 is TGTGCCAGTAGTATCCAGGGGGCTGGTAATTCACCCCTCCACTTT.

The chain uses TRBV20-1 and TRBJ1-2, with 7 bases matching TRBD1. The CDR3 is made up of 13 amino acids. With 5 bases clipped from V and 5 bases from J, the junction kept 8 bases outside the gene matches. Germline CDR1 reads DFQATT; CDR2 reads SNEGSKA (reference sequence). The CDR3 DNA is TGCAGTGCTCCTGACAGGGCATCGTATGGCTACACCTTC. Translation gives CSAPDRASYGYTF.

Of note for this clonotype: One junction end disagrees with the germline gene, perhaps due to a read error. The CDR3, as DNA: TGCGGTGCTAGGCATAGCGCCACCGGGGAGCTGTTTTTT. Its translation is CGARHSATGELFF. The chain has TRBV20-1 and TRBJ2-2; maybe TRBD2 (5 bases). The CDR3 length is 13 residues. From germline, CDR1 is DFQATT and CDR2 SNEGSKA (reference sequence).